One T cell receptor (beta chain) is described in this entry. This specimen comes from a study of blood T cells in healthy people across ages. The CDR3 is 13 amino acids. The V gene lost 5 bases and the J gene lost 5 bases, with 13 bases spanning the gap. Germline CDR1 DFQATT, CDR2 SNEGSKA (reference sequence). A second PCR, run for about 7 to 11 cycles, used a sample-barcoded 5' primer plus a J-beta primer mix. TCRdb reprocessed the 5' RACE reads with MiXCR, giving one entry per CDR3 protein. The sample lists fewer than 750,000 distinct CDR3 sequences, around 50% occurring once. The sample taken for sequencing was blood. The J gene is TRBJ1-5, the V gene TRBV20-1; TRBD1 might be the D (6 bases). The TCR originated in a woman older than 75 in good health. The CDR3 here is CSAGQPAHQPQHF. The CDR3 region has the DNA TGCAGTGCTGGACAGCCGGCGCATCAGCCCCAGCATTTT.